This T cell receptor (beta chain) comes out of a study of T cells in Graves' hyperthyroidism and ophthalmopathy. This clonotype has ten or more counts. Amplified TCR beta CDR3 regions came from RNA transcripts. During a first-round RT-PCR of the TCR CDR3, the HTBI primer set was used. TCRdb passed the multiplex PCR reads through MiXCR, listing each CDR3 protein once. The table has more than 550,000 distinct CDR3 sequences, 45% seen once. Germline CDR1 is KGHDR and CDR2 is SFDVKD. The CDR3 covers 15 residues. Trimming removed 5 bases from V and 1 base from J, with 10 bases in between. Sequencing used peripheral blood or thyroid tissue (not recorded which). This receptor was identified in an adult man with Graves' disease, either hyperthyroidism or ophthalmopathy (not recorded which). The V gene is TRBV24-1, the J gene TRBJ2-2; D possibly corresponds to TRBD2 (6 bases). The CDR3 region is CATSVTSRNTGELFF. The CDR3 DNA reads TGTGCCACCAGTGTCACTAGCAGGAACACCGGGGAGCTGTTTTTT.